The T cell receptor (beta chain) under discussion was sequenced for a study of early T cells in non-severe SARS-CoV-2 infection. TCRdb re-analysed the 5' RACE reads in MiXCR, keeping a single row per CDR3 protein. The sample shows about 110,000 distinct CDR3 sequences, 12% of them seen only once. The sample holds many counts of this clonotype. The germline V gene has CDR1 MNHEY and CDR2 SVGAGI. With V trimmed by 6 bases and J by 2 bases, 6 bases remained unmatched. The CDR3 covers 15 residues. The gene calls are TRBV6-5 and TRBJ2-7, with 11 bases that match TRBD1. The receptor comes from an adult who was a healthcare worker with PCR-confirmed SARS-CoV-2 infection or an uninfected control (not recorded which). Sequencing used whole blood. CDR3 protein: CASRAGDRGTYEQYF. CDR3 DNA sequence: TGTGCCAGCAGGGCGGGGGACAGGGGGACCTACGAGCAGTACTTC.